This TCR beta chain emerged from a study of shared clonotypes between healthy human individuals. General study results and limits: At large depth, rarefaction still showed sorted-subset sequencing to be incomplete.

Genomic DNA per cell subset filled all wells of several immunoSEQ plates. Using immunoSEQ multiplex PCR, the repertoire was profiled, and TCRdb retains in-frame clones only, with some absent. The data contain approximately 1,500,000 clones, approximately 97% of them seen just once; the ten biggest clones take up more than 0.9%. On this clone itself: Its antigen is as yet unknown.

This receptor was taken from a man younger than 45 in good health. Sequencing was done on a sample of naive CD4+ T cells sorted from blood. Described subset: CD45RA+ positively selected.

The CDR3 is CASSPTTGISYEQYF. The CDR3, as DNA: TGCGCCAGCAGCCCTACGACAGGCATCTCCTACGAGCAGTACTTC. V and J are TRBV5-1 and TRBJ2-7; D may be TRBD1 (6 bases). Germline values: CDR1 SGHRS, CDR2 YFSETQ. The CDR3 has 15 residues. Trimming shortened V by 4 bases and J by 0 bases, and 14 bases separated the two germline ends.